The clone carrying this TCR beta chain has just one count. This sample is drawn from a study of blood T cell repertoires in COVID-19. Study context: Specimens from acute and convalescent COVID-19 originated in the United States, Italy and Spain.

The method was immunoSEQ multiplex PCR; TCRdb's version includes in-frame clones alone and lacks a portion of them. The sample includes nearly 350,000 clones, about nine tenths of them seen just once. CDR1 and CDR2 (germline): SGHAT, FQNNGV. The CDR3 runs 17 residues. V was cut by 6 bases and J by 0 bases, with 15 bases left in between. Followed over time, Seattle patients had been enrolled while infection was active. The sequenced sample consisted of peripheral blood. The chain recombines TRBV11-2 with TRBJ2-6; possibly TRBD2 for D (7 bases). This TCR came from a woman in her 70s with COVID-19, enrolled during active disease. The CDR3 loop reads CASRHPRGGSGANVLTF. CDR3 coding DNA: TGTGCCAGCAGACACCCTAGGGGGGGCTCTGGGGCCAACGTCCTGACTTTC.